Presented here are 30 T cell receptor beta chains from one specimen sequenced in a study of shared clonotypes between healthy human individuals. TCRdb's copy holds only in-frame clones and misses some; the assay was immunoSEQ multiplex PCR. The sample carries 1,500,000 or so clones, roughly 96% recorded once. The source material was naive CD4+ T cells sorted from blood. As to subset: CD45RA+ positively selected. All receptors derive from a man aged 30-40 years in good health.

J is TRBJ1-2 and V is TRBV19, with D tentatively TRBD1 (6 bases). V was trimmed by 6 bases and J by 4 bases, leaving 12 bases between them. Germline CDR1 is LNHDA and CDR2 is SQIVND (reference sequence). The CDR3 consists of 13 residues. The CDR3 nucleotides read TGTGCCAGTAGCCCGGACAGCATCTATGGCTACACCTTC. This translates into CASSPDSIYGYTF. Full variable domain (missing parts from reference TRBV19 and TRBJ1-2): DGGITQSPKYLFRKEGQNVTLSCEQNLNHDAMYWYRQDPGQGLRLIYYSQIVNDFQKGDIAEGYSVSREKKESFPLTVTSAQKNPTAFYLCASSPDSIYGYTFGSGTRLTVV.

The J gene is TRBJ2-1, the V gene TRBV9; TRBD2 matches at 7 bases. The CDR3 runs to 18 residues. Germline trimming cut 4 bases from V and 5 bases from J; bases unmatched to any gene: 18. Germline CDR1 and CDR2: SGDLS and YYNGEE. CDR3 amino acids: CASSWLGLGREFHNEQFF. CDR3 nucleotides: TGTGCCAGCAGCTGGCTAGGATTAGGGCGGGAGTTCCACAATGAGCAGTTCTTC.

The V and J genes are TRBV9 and TRBJ1-4; D uncertain. Germline V gene lookup returns CDR1 SGDLS and CDR2 YYNGEE. The CDR3 contains 13 residues. The ends were cut back, 3 bases at V and 10 bases at J, with 13 bases in the middle. Here the CDR3 reads CASSALESGKLFF. CDR3 DNA: TGTGCCAGCAGCGCACTCGAGTCCGGAAAACTGTTTTTT.

A note on this clone: Other DNA variants within this sample encode the same CDR3. The chain links TRBV29-1 to TRBJ2-3, with D possibly being TRBD1 or TRBD2 (6 bases each). CDR3 size: 14 residues. V gave up 4 bases and J gave up 2 bases, with 13 bases separating them. From germline, CDR1 is SQVTM and CDR2 ANQGSEA. The CDR3 region is CSVGGGTSTDTQYF. The CDR3 DNA reads as TGCAGCGTTGGAGGGGGGACCTCCACAGATACGCAGTATTTT.

The CDR3 loop is CASSESGGPNDEQYF. The CDR3 DNA sequence: TGTGCCAGCAGTGAGTCGGGAGGGCCTAACGACGAGCAGTACTTC. The chain has TRBV2 and TRBJ2-7; 8 bases match TRBD2. V trimming: 3 bases; J trimming: 5 bases; junction bases outside the gene matches: 9. Germline values: CDR1 SNHLY, CDR2 FYNNEI. The CDR3 is 15 amino acids.

The V call is TRBV28, the J call TRBJ2-6; 9 bases align to TRBD2. CDR1 is MDHEN and CDR2 is SYDVKM in the germline V gene. Unmatched junction bases numbered 8, after V lost 5 bases and J lost 0 bases. The CDR3 runs 18 residues. CDR3 amino acids: CASSQRLAATSGANVLTF. The CDR3 bases are TGTGCCAGCAGTCAAAGACTAGCGGCAACCTCTGGGGCCAACGTCCTGACTTTC.

This clone was counted once. The chain combines TRBV7-8 with TRBJ2-2, with D possibly being TRBD1 (6 bases). Germline CDR1 SGHVS, CDR2 FQNEAQ. This CDR3 comprises 15 residues. The V end lost 5 bases, the J end lost 5 bases, and 15 bases lay between the germline ends. CDR3 residues: CASSPRARGTGELFF. The CDR3 coding sequence is TGTGCCAGCAGCCCCCGGGCCAGGGGAACCGGGGAGCTGTTTTTT.

The rearrangement uses TRBV2 and TRBJ2-6, with D possibly being TRBD2 (6 bases). V shed 7 bases and J shed 0 bases, with 16 bases lying between them. This CDR3 spans 17 amino acids. The germline CDR1 and CDR2 sequences are SNHLY and FYNNEI. The CDR3 region is CASTPYGGVSGANVLTF. In DNA, the CDR3 is TGTGCCAGCACCCCATACGGCGGGGTCTCTGGGGCCAACGTCCTGACTTTC.

This chain joins TRBV5-1 and TRBJ1-4; D is undetermined. V was cut by 3 bases and J by 0 bases, with 12 bases left in between. There are 16 residues in the CDR3. The V gene's germline CDR1 is SGHRS and CDR2 YFSETQ. CDR3 sequence (DNA): TGCGCCAGCAGCTCTTTACCCCGAACAACTAATGAAAAACTGTTTTTT. Translation gives CASSSLPRTTNEKLFF.

V usage is TRBV7-2 and J usage is TRBJ2-4, with D possibly being TRBD1 or TRBD2 (6 bases each). Germline loops: CDR1 SGHTA, CDR2 FQGNSA. This CDR3 has 14 amino acids. V gave up 5 bases and J gave up 6 bases, with 14 bases separating them. In nucleotides, the CDR3 is TGTGCCAGCAGCCCCGGGGGCGAGAGAAACATTCAGTACTTC. Translating gives CASSPGGERNIQYF. Full variable domain (remainder filled in from reference TRBV7-2 and TRBJ2-4): GAGVSQSPSNKVTEKGKDVELRCDPISGHTALYWYRQSLGQGLEFLIYFQGNSAPDKSGLPSDRFSAERTGGSVSTLTIQRTQQEDSAVYLCASSPGGERNIQYFGAGTRLSVL.

V usage is TRBV18 and J usage is TRBJ1-1; D remains ambiguous. Germline V gives CDR1 KGHSH, CDR2 LQKENI. The CDR3 length is 11 residues. V was clipped by 8 bases and J by 0 bases, with 4 bases between them. The CDR3 is CASALNTEAFF. The CDR3 coding sequence is TGTGCCAGCGCCCTGAACACTGAAGCTTTCTTT.

The chain couples TRBV2 to TRBJ2-5; maybe TRBD2 (6 bases). CDR3 size: 15 residues. Trimming shortened V by 4 bases and J by 2 bases, and 14 bases separated the two germline ends. The V gene's germline CDR1 is SNHLY and CDR2 FYNNEI. CDR3 amino acids: CASSGGDGRQETQYF. The CDR3 bases are TGTGCCAGCAGTGGGGGGGACGGAAGACAAGAGACCCAGTACTTC.

The gene calls are TRBV5-6 and TRBJ2-3; D is perhaps TRBD1 or TRBD2 (5 bases each). V lost 4 bases, J lost 4 bases, and 19 bases lay in between. The CDR3 runs 16 residues. Looked up from germline, CDR1 is SGHDT and CDR2 is YYEEEE. CDR3 in DNA: TGTGCCAGCAGCCCCGTGAGGGGTAAAGTCTCAGATACGCAGTATTTT. Translating gives CASSPVRGKVSDTQYF.

The gene calls are TRBV5-1 and TRBJ1-5; TRBD1 matches 8 bases. Trimming took 4 bases from V and 3 from J; bases not matched to a gene: 9. Germline values: CDR1 SGHRS, CDR2 YFSETQ. The CDR3 covers 16 residues. CDR3 bases: TGCGCCAGCAGCCCAGGGGGCGGGAGCCCCAATCAGCCCCAGCATTTT. Translating it yields CASSPGGGSPNQPQHF.

The rearrangement joins TRBV15 to TRBJ2-1; tentatively, D is TRBD2 (6 bases). The germline V gene encodes CDR1 LNHNV and CDR2 YYDKDF (reference sequence). CDR3 length equals 16 residues. V was shortened by 0 bases and J by 2 bases, with 11 bases between the two germline ends. This CDR3 is CATSRDYSGTYNEQFF. CDR3 DNA: TGTGCCACCAGCAGAGATTATAGCGGAACCTACAATGAGCAGTTCTTC.

J is TRBJ1-4 and V is TRBV4-3, with D tentatively TRBD1 (6 bases). V was pared by 2 bases and J by 8 bases, with 12 bases between. This CDR3 is 14 amino acids long. Germline assignment: CDR1 LGHNA and CDR2 YSLEER. In DNA, the CDR3 is TGCGCCAGCAGCCAACAGACAGGAGACGAAAAACTGTTTTTT. Translating it yields CASSQQTGDEKLFF.

The rearrangement links TRBV19 to TRBJ1-4; TRBD1 might be the D (5 bases). This CDR3 contains 16 residues. Trimming left V 3 bases short and J 0 bases short, with 11 bases between. Germline CDR1 LNHDA, CDR2 SQIVND (reference sequence). The CDR3: CASSIWGSPTNEKLFF. CDR3 DNA: TGTGCCAGTAGTATCTGGGGGTCACCAACTAATGAAAAACTGTTTTTT.

The chain carries TRBV28 and TRBJ1-4, with a tentative D call TRBD1 (6 bases). Trimming took off 10 bases at V and 10 bases at J, with 25 bases between the two ends. Germline assignment: CDR1 MDHEN and CDR2 SYDVKM. The CDR3 has 15 amino acids. In DNA, the CDR3 is TGTGCCACAGAAACGGGATCGACAGGAAGGGGAAAACTGTTTTTT. Its protein is CATETGSTGRGKLFF.

The gene calls are TRBV11-2 and TRBJ2-7, with 8 bases matching TRBD2. Germline V gene data show CDR1 as SGHAT and CDR2 as FQNNGV. Unmatched junction bases numbered 2, after V lost 1 base and J lost 0 bases. The CDR3 consists of 15 residues. The CDR3 DNA sequence: TGTGCCAGCAGCTTAGGGACTAGCCCCTCCTACGAGCAGTACTTC. Protein: CASSLGTSPSYEQYF.

With respect to this clone: Other DNA variants within this sample encode the same CDR3. The chain uses TRBV5-1 and TRBJ1-1; D remains ambiguous. Germline CDR1 SGHRS, CDR2 YFSETQ. Trimming left V 4 bases short and J 1 base short, with 8 bases between. The CDR3 sequence is 13 residues long. The CDR3 spells CASSAGGNTEAFF. In DNA form, the CDR3 reads TGCGCCAGCAGCGCAGGCGGGAACACTGAAGCTTTCTTT.

This clone was picked up one time. The rearrangement joins TRBV5-4 to TRBJ2-2, with 9 bases that match TRBD1. This CDR3 is built from 16 residues. The ends lost 0 bases at V and 4 bases at J; junction bases unmatched: 4. CDR1 is SGHNT, CDR2 YYREEE, per germline (reference sequence). CDR3 DNA sequence: TGTGCCAGCAGCTTGGGCGGGACAGGGCGCACCGGGGAGCTGTTTTTT. It codes for CASSLGGTGRTGELFF.

The chain joins TRBV7-3 to TRBJ2-2; possible D gene TRBD1, 6 bases. This CDR3 contains 16 residues. Germline V gene data show CDR1 as SGHTA and CDR2 as FQGTGA. Trimming took 4 bases from V and 0 from J, leaving 12 bases between them. The CDR3 loop is CASSSNRATNTGELFF. In nucleotides, the CDR3 is TGTGCCAGCAGCTCCAACAGGGCGACGAACACCGGGGAGCTGTTTTTT.

This clone was recorded only once. The V and J genes are TRBV10-2 and TRBJ2-3; 12 nucleotides line up with TRBD2. Trimming removed 9 bases from V and 4 bases from J; junction bases left unmatched: 5. Looked up from germline, CDR1 is WSHSY and CDR2 is SAAADI. CDR3 size: 14 residues. Written as DNA, the CDR3 is TGCGCCAGTAAGACTAGCGGGAGTGCAGATACGCAGTATTTT. Residues: CASKTSGSADTQYF.

The CDR3 region has the DNA TGTGCCAGCAGTTACTCGGCAGGGTTGGACCCCTATGGCTACACCTTC. This sequence encodes CASSYSAGLDPYGYTF. This rearrangement joins TRBV6-5 to TRBJ1-2, with a tentative D call TRBD1 (5 bases). Germline V CDR1 and CDR2: MNHEY, SVGAGI. CDR3 length: 16 residues. V was cut by 0 bases and J by 4 bases, with 15 bases left in between.

The V gene is TRBV18, the J gene TRBJ2-6; tentatively, D is TRBD2 (5 bases). The germline V gene has CDR1 KGHSH and CDR2 LQKENI. The CDR3 contains 18 residues. With 6 bases removed from V and 0 bases from J, the gap between germline ends came to 18 bases. The CDR3 here is CASSQLASGISGANVLTF. CDR3 in DNA: TGTGCCAGCTCCCAATTGGCGAGCGGTATCTCTGGGGCCAACGTCCTGACTTTC. Full variable domain (outside the CDR3, taken from reference TRBV18 and TRBJ2-6): NAGVMQNPRHLVRRRGQEARLRCSPMKGHSHVYWYRQLPEEGLKFMVYLQKENIIDESGMPKERFSAEFPKEGPSILRIQQVVRGDSAAYFCASSQLASGISGANVLTFGAGSRLTVL.

The CDR3 protein is CASRPIAQIPGEQYF. CDR3 in DNA: TGTGCCAGCAGACCAATAGCACAAATCCCAGGCGAGCAGTACTTC. The chain has TRBV27 and TRBJ2-7; D call uncertain. The CDR3 has 15 amino acids. CDR1 is MNHEY, CDR2 SMNVEV, per germline (reference sequence). Between the trimmed V and J ends, which lost 6 bases and 6 bases, there was a span of 21 bases.

The genes are TRBV5-6 and TRBJ2-2, with TRBD1 as a possible D gene (5 bases). This CDR3 region has 16 residues. V was pared by 1 base and J by 0 bases, with 10 bases between. CDR1 SGHDT and CDR2 YYEEEE come from the germline V gene. The CDR3 loop reads CASSLRIRANTGELFF. In DNA form, the CDR3 reads TGTGCCAGCAGCTTGAGGATCAGGGCGAACACCGGGGAGCTGTTTTTT. The whole variable domain, remainder taken from reference TRBV5-6 and TRBJ2-2, is DAGVTQSPTHLIKTRGQQVTLRCSPKSGHDTVSWYQQALGQGPQFIFQYYEEEERQRGNFPDRFSGHQFPNYSSELNVNALLLGDSALYLCASSLRIRANTGELFFGEGSRLTVL.

The chain couples TRBV27 to TRBJ2-5; D is ambiguous. Trimming left V 6 bases short and J 7 bases short, with 9 bases between. The CDR3 totals 11 residues. Looked up from germline, CDR1 is MNHEY and CDR2 is SMNVEV (reference sequence). For the CDR3, the DNA is TGTGCCAGCAGCTCAAAGCGGACCCAGTACTTC. Its protein is CASSSKRTQYF.

The chain joins TRBV4-1 to TRBJ1-4; TRBD1 might be the D (5 bases). The CDR3 totals 17 residues. CDR1 is MGHRA, CDR2 YSYEKL, per germline. V was pared by 0 bases and J by 10 bases, with 21 bases between. CDR3 coding DNA: TGCGCCAGCAGCCAAGATGGGCCGGGACCTGCCGCGGGAAAACTGTTTTTT. Translating it yields CASSQDGPGPAAGKLFF.

The V gene is TRBV5-4, the J gene TRBJ2-3, with D possibly being TRBD1 or TRBD2 (6 bases each). This CDR3 has 17 amino acids. V was pared by 3 bases and J by 0 bases, with 17 bases between. Germline V gene lookup returns CDR1 SGHNT and CDR2 YYREEE (reference sequence). Here the CDR3 DNA reads TGTGCCAGCAGCTCTGAGGGGGGCGGGCCTAGCACAGATACGCAGTATTTT. This encodes CASSSEGGGPSTDTQYF.